These T cell receptor beta chains were read from a single sample in a study of low-dose radiotherapy and immunotherapy resistance in tumors. TCRdb fed the reads into MiXCR, producing one record per CDR3 protein. The table includes approximately 46,000 distinct CDR3 sequences, less than 30% detected once. This sample comprised PBMCs, obtained after low-dose radiotherapy plus immunotherapy. The receptor source for this set is a male donor with prostate cancer. Both conserved end residues are part of each CDR3. The order of the fields is J gene, D gene, V gene, clone size, CDR3 protein, CDR3 DNA. The D gene is left open where the match is weak. Only part of the rows carry a size: once, few, many, or a class if the clone is expanded.

j_call: TRBJ1-2
d_call: -
v_call: TRBV28
clone_size: many
cdr3_aa: CASNRPMQNGYTF
cdr3_nt: TGTGCCAGCAACAGGCCCATGCAGAATGGCTACACCTTC

j_call: TRBJ1-1
d_call: -
v_call: TRBV19
clone_size: many
cdr3_aa: CASMKQATTMNTEAFF
cdr3_nt: TGTGCCAGTATGAAACAGGCGACTACTATGAACACTGAAGCTTTCTTT

j_call: TRBJ1-1
d_call: -
v_call: TRBV7-9
clone_size: many
cdr3_aa: CASSPDSWGGTEAFF
cdr3_nt: TGTGCCAGCAGCCCCGACTCGTGGGGCGGCACTGAAGCTTTCTTT

j_call: TRBJ2-7
d_call: TRBD2
v_call: TRBV9
clone_size: once
cdr3_aa: CASSPVAGGPYEQYF
cdr3_nt: TGTGCCAGCAGCCCTGTAGCGGGGGGGCCCTACGAGCAGTACTTC

j_call: TRBJ2-3
d_call: TRBD2
v_call: TRBV5-4
clone_size: -
cdr3_aa: CASTGTSGGPNTDTQYF
cdr3_nt: TGTGCCAGTACCGGGACTAGCGGGGGGCCAAACACAGATACGCAGTATTTT

j_call: TRBJ1-3
d_call: -
v_call: TRBV10-3
clone_size: many
cdr3_aa: CAISESSFSGNTIYF
cdr3_nt: TGTGCCATCAGTGAGTCGAGCTTCTCTGGAAACACCATATATTTT

j_call: TRBJ1-1
d_call: -
v_call: TRBV19
clone_size: many
cdr3_aa: CASRGSGTEAFF
cdr3_nt: TGTGCCAGTAGGGGTTCGGGCACTGAAGCTTTCTTT

j_call: TRBJ1-1
d_call: -
v_call: TRBV29-1
clone_size: many
cdr3_aa: CSVAQGTEAFF
cdr3_nt: TGCAGCGTGGCACAAGGGACTGAAGCTTTCTTT

j_call: TRBJ2-3
d_call: -
v_call: TRBV6-6
clone_size: many
cdr3_aa: CASSYSMRNVDTQYF
cdr3_nt: TGTGCCAGCAGTTACTCGATGCGGAACGTGGATACGCAGTATTTT

j_call: TRBJ2-2
d_call: -
v_call: TRBV11-2
clone_size: many
cdr3_aa: CASSIIGGITGELFF
cdr3_nt: TGTGCCAGCAGTATTATCGGGGGAATCACCGGGGAGCTGTTTTTT

j_call: TRBJ2-1
d_call: -
v_call: TRBV28
clone_size: -
cdr3_aa: CASSTDPSSYNEQFF
cdr3_nt: TGTGCCAGCAGCACGGACCCTAGCTCCTACAATGAGCAGTTCTTC

j_call: TRBJ2-2
d_call: -
v_call: TRBV2
clone_size: few
cdr3_aa: CASTGRASWDTGELFF
cdr3_nt: TGTGCCAGCACCGGAAGGGCTAGTTGGGACACCGGGGAGCTGTTTTTT

j_call: TRBJ2-3
d_call: -
v_call: TRBV6-6
clone_size: many
cdr3_aa: CASNWGTDTQYF
cdr3_nt: TGTGCCAGCAATTGGGGCACAGATACGCAGTATTTT

j_call: TRBJ2-5
d_call: TRBD2
v_call: TRBV9
clone_size: many
cdr3_aa: CASSVAQRGGKETQYF
cdr3_nt: TGTGCCAGCAGCGTAGCCCAGCGGGGGGGGAAAGAGACCCAGTACTTC

j_call: TRBJ1-5
d_call: TRBD1
v_call: TRBV30
clone_size: many
cdr3_aa: CAWSVGTGGQPQHF
cdr3_nt: TGTGCCTGGAGTGTCGGGACAGGAGGGCAGCCCCAGCATTTT

j_call: TRBJ1-1
d_call: -
v_call: TRBV20-1
clone_size: few
cdr3_aa: CSAMHRYTEAFF
cdr3_nt: TGCAGTGCTATGCATCGTTACACTGAAGCTTTCTTT

j_call: TRBJ2-7
d_call: -
v_call: TRBV4-1
clone_size: many
cdr3_aa: CASKGDSYEQYF
cdr3_nt: TGCGCCAGCAAAGGGGACTCCTACGAGCAGTACTTC

j_call: TRBJ1-5
d_call: TRBD1
v_call: TRBV23-1
clone_size: many
cdr3_aa: CASSRAGQGGQPQHF
cdr3_nt: TGCGCCAGCAGTCGGGCGGGACAGGGAGGTCAGCCCCAGCATTTT

j_call: TRBJ2-5
d_call: TRBD2
v_call: TRBV19
clone_size: many
cdr3_aa: CASTLSGTSKTQYF
cdr3_nt: TGTGCCAGTACCCTCTCCGGGACTAGTAAGACCCAGTACTTC

j_call: TRBJ1-1
d_call: -
v_call: TRBV2
clone_size: many
cdr3_aa: CASTPGVPEAFF
cdr3_nt: TGTGCCAGCACTCCGGGGGTGCCTGAAGCTTTCTTT

j_call: TRBJ1-6
d_call: TRBD1
v_call: TRBV6-2/TRBV6-3
clone_size: many
cdr3_aa: CASSYEGTGSAYNSPLHF
cdr3_nt: TGTGCCAGCAGTTATGAGGGGACAGGATCGGCCTATAATTCACCCCTCCACTTT

j_call: TRBJ2-3
d_call: TRBD2
v_call: TRBV30
clone_size: many
cdr3_aa: CAWRYGRGGYTDTQYF
cdr3_nt: TGTGCCTGGAGATACGGGAGGGGGGGGTACACAGATACGCAGTATTTT

j_call: TRBJ2-2
d_call: -
v_call: TRBV20-1
clone_size: many
cdr3_aa: CSASRDHTGELFF
cdr3_nt: TGCAGTGCTAGCCGGGACCACACCGGGGAGCTGTTTTTT

j_call: TRBJ2-6
d_call: -
v_call: TRBV6-5
clone_size: many
cdr3_aa: CASSYRQGFSGANVLTF
cdr3_nt: TGTGCCAGCAGTTACCGGCAGGGCTTCTCTGGGGCCAACGTCCTGACTTTC

j_call: TRBJ2-7
d_call: -
v_call: TRBV2
clone_size: -
cdr3_aa: CASFDSSLYEQYF
cdr3_nt: TGTGCCAGCTTCGACAGTAGCCTCTACGAGCAGTACTTC

j_call: TRBJ2-2
d_call: -
v_call: TRBV28
clone_size: -
cdr3_aa: CASSLFARDSANTGELFF
cdr3_nt: TGTGCCAGCAGTCTTTTCGCCCGGGACTCCGCGAACACCGGGGAGCTGTTTTTT

j_call: TRBJ1-1
d_call: -
v_call: TRBV5-1
clone_size: many
cdr3_aa: CASSTSTTEAFF
cdr3_nt: TGCGCCAGCAGCACCTCCACCACTGAAGCTTTCTTT

j_call: TRBJ1-1
d_call: -
v_call: TRBV30
clone_size: many
cdr3_aa: CAWSVNGGRTEAFF
cdr3_nt: TGTGCCTGGAGTGTAAACGGGGGCCGCACTGAAGCTTTCTTT

j_call: TRBJ2-2
d_call: -
v_call: TRBV20-1
clone_size: many
cdr3_aa: CSAPMVGELFF
cdr3_nt: TGCAGTGCTCCCATGGTGGGGGAGCTGTTTTTT

j_call: TRBJ2-6
d_call: -
v_call: TRBV21-1
clone_size: many
cdr3_aa: CASSTGSQSSGANVLTF
cdr3_nt: TGTGCCAGCAGCACTGGGAGCCAAAGCTCTGGGGCCAACGTCCTGACTTTC

j_call: TRBJ2-7
d_call: -
v_call: TRBV9
clone_size: many
cdr3_aa: CASSVEAVLNTEQYF
cdr3_nt: TGTGCCAGCAGCGTAGAGGCGGTCCTCAATACCGAGCAGTACTTC

j_call: TRBJ2-4
d_call: -
v_call: TRBV19
clone_size: many
cdr3_aa: CASRDGGPKNIQYF
cdr3_nt: TGTGCCAGTAGAGATGGGGGCCCCAAAAACATTCAGTACTTC

j_call: TRBJ2-1
d_call: -
v_call: TRBV9
clone_size: medium-sized
cdr3_aa: CASSVVEGGVLDEQFF
cdr3_nt: TGTGCCAGCAGCGTAGTGGAGGGGGGCGTGCTCGATGAGCAGTTCTTC

j_call: TRBJ2-7
d_call: -
v_call: TRBV5-5
clone_size: -
cdr3_aa: CASSLVGSTSYEQYF
cdr3_nt: TGTGCCAGCAGCTTAGTGGGCAGCACTTCCTACGAGCAGTACTTC

j_call: TRBJ2-1
d_call: TRBD1
v_call: TRBV28
clone_size: -
cdr3_aa: CASNTPGTGDWEQFF
cdr3_nt: TGTGCCAGCAACACCCCCGGGACAGGGGACTGGGAGCAGTTCTTC

j_call: TRBJ2-1
d_call: -
v_call: TRBV20-1
clone_size: many
cdr3_aa: CSARDAGARFDEQFF
cdr3_nt: TGCAGTGCTAGAGATGCGGGGGCGCGATTCGATGAGCAGTTCTTC

j_call: TRBJ2-7
d_call: -
v_call: TRBV28
clone_size: medium-sized
cdr3_aa: CASSLASSYEQYF
cdr3_nt: TGTGCCAGCAGTTTAGCTTCGTCCTACGAGCAGTACTTC

j_call: TRBJ2-1
d_call: -
v_call: TRBV5-1
clone_size: many
cdr3_aa: CASSGGGDFYNEQFF
cdr3_nt: TGCGCCAGCAGTGGGGGTGGGGACTTCTACAATGAGCAGTTCTTC

j_call: TRBJ1-2
d_call: -
v_call: TRBV12-3/TRBV12-4
clone_size: many
cdr3_aa: CASDRGVGGMQGYTF
cdr3_nt: TGTGCCAGCGATCGAGGTGTTGGAGGGATGCAGGGCTACACCTTC

j_call: TRBJ2-4
d_call: TRBD2
v_call: TRBV3-1
clone_size: many
cdr3_aa: CASSQDLRELNIQYF
cdr3_nt: TGTGCCAGCAGCCAAGATCTGCGGGAGCTGAACATTCAGTACTTC

j_call: TRBJ2-1
d_call: TRBD2
v_call: TRBV6-2/TRBV6-3
clone_size: many
cdr3_aa: CASSAGLAGGIYNEQFF
cdr3_nt: TGTGCCAGCAGCGCGGGACTAGCGGGAGGAATCTACAATGAGCAGTTCTTC

j_call: TRBJ2-7
d_call: -
v_call: TRBV4-1
clone_size: -
cdr3_aa: CASSQDLVGLRSYEQYF
cdr3_nt: TGCGCCAGCAGCCAAGATTTAGTAGGTCTCCGCTCCTACGAGCAGTACTTC

j_call: TRBJ1-5
d_call: -
v_call: TRBV11-2
clone_size: -
cdr3_aa: CASSSGGEVPQHF
cdr3_nt: TGTGCCAGCAGCTCCGGGGGGGAGGTGCCCCAGCATTTT

j_call: TRBJ2-5
d_call: -
v_call: TRBV25-1
clone_size: many
cdr3_aa: CASSGGGQWETQYF
cdr3_nt: TGTGCCAGCAGTGGGGGAGGACAGTGGGAGACCCAGTACTTC

j_call: TRBJ2-3
d_call: TRBD2
v_call: TRBV6-1
clone_size: few
cdr3_aa: CASRYSAGGPTDTQYF
cdr3_nt: TGTGCCAGCAGATATTCAGCGGGAGGGCCCACAGATACGCAGTATTTT

j_call: TRBJ2-1
d_call: TRBD2
v_call: TRBV20-1
clone_size: -
cdr3_aa: CSARDSPSGGLRGQFF
cdr3_nt: TGCAGTGCTAGAGATTCCCCTAGCGGGGGCCTTCGCGGGCAGTTCTTC

j_call: TRBJ2-5
d_call: TRBD2
v_call: TRBV6-8
clone_size: many
cdr3_aa: CASSASGGALETQYF
cdr3_nt: TGTGCCAGCAGTGCTAGCGGGGGGGCCTTGGAGACCCAGTACTTC

j_call: TRBJ1-4
d_call: TRBD1
v_call: TRBV5-1
clone_size: few
cdr3_aa: CASSGTVGEKLFF
cdr3_nt: TGCGCCAGCAGCGGGACAGTGGGTGAAAAACTGTTTTTT

j_call: TRBJ2-7
d_call: TRBD1
v_call: TRBV10-1
clone_size: many
cdr3_aa: CASKGQVDSYEQYF
cdr3_nt: TGCGCCAGCAAGGGACAGGTCGACTCCTACGAGCAGTACTTC

j_call: TRBJ2-2
d_call: TRBD2
v_call: TRBV18
clone_size: many
cdr3_aa: CASSPRLAGAHGELFF
cdr3_nt: TGTGCCAGCTCACCAAGGCTAGCGGGAGCCCACGGGGAGCTGTTTTTT

j_call: TRBJ1-1
d_call: -
v_call: TRBV29-1
clone_size: -
cdr3_aa: CSVPQGYNTEAFF
cdr3_nt: TGCAGCGTACCACAGGGTTATAACACTGAAGCTTTCTTT

j_call: TRBJ2-1
d_call: TRBD2
v_call: TRBV29-1
clone_size: -
cdr3_aa: CSVEKDLAGGPDEQFF
cdr3_nt: TGCAGCGTTGAAAAAGATCTAGCGGGAGGGCCCGATGAGCAGTTCTTC

j_call: TRBJ2-3
d_call: -
v_call: TRBV12-5
clone_size: -
cdr3_aa: CASGLVAFGTDTQYF
cdr3_nt: TGTGCTAGTGGTTTGGTAGCATTTGGGACAGATACGCAGTATTTT

j_call: TRBJ2-2
d_call: -
v_call: TRBV11-2
clone_size: many
cdr3_aa: CASSLSQRNTGELFF
cdr3_nt: TGTGCCAGCAGCTTGTCCCAGCGCAACACCGGGGAGCTGTTTTTT

j_call: TRBJ2-5
d_call: TRBD1
v_call: TRBV7-6
clone_size: many
cdr3_aa: CASTPRTGEGRETQYF
cdr3_nt: TGTGCCAGCACCCCGCGGACAGGGGAAGGGCGGGAGACCCAGTACTTC

j_call: TRBJ2-3
d_call: TRBD2
v_call: TRBV13
clone_size: many
cdr3_aa: CASSLGPAGPSTDTQYF
cdr3_nt: TGTGCCAGCAGCTTAGGCCCAGCGGGGCCCTCCACAGATACGCAGTATTTT

j_call: TRBJ2-1
d_call: -
v_call: TRBV20-1
clone_size: many
cdr3_aa: CSALVGDLYNEQFF
cdr3_nt: TGCAGTGCTCTTGTGGGGGATCTCTACAATGAGCAGTTCTTC

j_call: TRBJ1-1
d_call: -
v_call: TRBV11-2
clone_size: many
cdr3_aa: CASSPNTYTEAFF
cdr3_nt: TGTGCCAGCAGCCCAAACACGTACACTGAAGCTTTCTTT

j_call: TRBJ2-3
d_call: -
v_call: TRBV6-2/TRBV6-3
clone_size: many
cdr3_aa: CASSQNSDTQYF
cdr3_nt: TGTGCCAGCAGTCAGAACTCAGATACGCAGTATTTT